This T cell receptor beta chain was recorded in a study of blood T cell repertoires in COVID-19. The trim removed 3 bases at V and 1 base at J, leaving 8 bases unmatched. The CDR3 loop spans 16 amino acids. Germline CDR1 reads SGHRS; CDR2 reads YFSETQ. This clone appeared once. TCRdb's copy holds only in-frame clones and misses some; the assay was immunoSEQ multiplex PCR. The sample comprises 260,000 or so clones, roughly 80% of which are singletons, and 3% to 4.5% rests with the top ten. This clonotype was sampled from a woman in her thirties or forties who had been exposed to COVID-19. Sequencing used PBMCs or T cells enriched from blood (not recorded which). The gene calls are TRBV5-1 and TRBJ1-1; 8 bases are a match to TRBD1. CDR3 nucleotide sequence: TGCGCCAGCAGCTGGGGGCTCGGACAGGGGAACACTGAAGCTTTCTTT. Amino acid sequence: CASSWGLGQGNTEAFF.